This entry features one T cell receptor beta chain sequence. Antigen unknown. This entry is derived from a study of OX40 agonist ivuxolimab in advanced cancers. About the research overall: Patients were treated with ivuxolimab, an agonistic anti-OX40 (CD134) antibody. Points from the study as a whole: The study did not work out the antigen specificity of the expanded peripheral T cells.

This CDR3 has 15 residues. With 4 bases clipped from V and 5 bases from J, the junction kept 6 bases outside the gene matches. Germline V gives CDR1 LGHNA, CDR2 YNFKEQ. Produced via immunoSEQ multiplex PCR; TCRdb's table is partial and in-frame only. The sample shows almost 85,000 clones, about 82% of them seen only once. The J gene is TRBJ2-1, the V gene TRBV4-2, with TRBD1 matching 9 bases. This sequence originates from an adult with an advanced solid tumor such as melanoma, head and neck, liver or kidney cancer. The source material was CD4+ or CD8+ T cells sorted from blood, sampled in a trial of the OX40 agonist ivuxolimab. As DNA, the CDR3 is TGTGCCAGCAGCCCATTACAGGGGGCGAACAATGAGCAGTTCTTC. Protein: CASSPLQGANNEQFF.